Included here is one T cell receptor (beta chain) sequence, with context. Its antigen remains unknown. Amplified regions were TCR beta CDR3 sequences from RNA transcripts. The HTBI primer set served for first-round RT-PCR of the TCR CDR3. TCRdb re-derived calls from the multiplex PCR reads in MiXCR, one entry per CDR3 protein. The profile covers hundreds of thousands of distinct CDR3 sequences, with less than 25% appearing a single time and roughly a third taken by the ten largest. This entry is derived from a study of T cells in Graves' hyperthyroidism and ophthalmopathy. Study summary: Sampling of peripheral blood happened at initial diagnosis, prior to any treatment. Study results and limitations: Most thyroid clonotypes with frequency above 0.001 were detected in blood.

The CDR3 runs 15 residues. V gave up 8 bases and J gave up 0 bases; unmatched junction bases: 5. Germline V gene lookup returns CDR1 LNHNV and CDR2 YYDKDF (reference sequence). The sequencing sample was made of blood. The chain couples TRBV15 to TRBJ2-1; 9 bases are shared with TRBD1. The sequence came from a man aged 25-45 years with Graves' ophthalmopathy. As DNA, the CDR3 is TGTGCCACCGACGTGGGACAGGGCTCCTACAATGAGCAGTTCTTC. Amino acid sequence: CATDVGQGSYNEQFF.